This record looks at one T cell receptor (beta chain) sequence and its context. No antigen is known for it. Sequencing used immunoSEQ multiplex PCR; TCRdb keeps in-frame clones, though not all of them. This sample has about 93,000 clones, with 78% found just once. This record comes from a study of PD-1 blockade in classical Hodgkin lymphoma. Study outcomes and limitations: Whatever underlies the repertoire differences (possibly disease activity or prior therapy) remains undefined. Nivolumab initiation under 1 year post-ASCT meant exclusion. Similar baseline diversity was found in complete responders and newly diagnosed patients. Compared with baseline, CD4+ but not CD8+ TCR diversity had risen significantly by C4D1.

Time point reported: cycle 4 day 1 (C4D1), after more than five weeks of nivolumab. Brentuximab vedotin exposure varied among the patients, all of whom had relapsed after autologous stem cell transplantation. The specimen comprised peripheral blood mononuclear cells (PBMCs), sampled before the fourth cycle of nivolumab. This receptor was obtained from a human donor with classical Hodgkin lymphoma.

The CDR3 DNA reads TGCGCCAGCAGCTTGGTGGACAGGGGACCGCCCGGCGGCTACACCTTC. Translation gives CASSLVDRGPPGGYTF. This chain connects TRBV5-1 to TRBJ1-2; TRBD1 matches at 9 bases. Germline CDR1 SGHRS, CDR2 YFSETQ. The CDR3 is made up of 16 amino acids. With 0 bases clipped from V and 8 bases from J, the junction kept 11 bases outside the gene matches.